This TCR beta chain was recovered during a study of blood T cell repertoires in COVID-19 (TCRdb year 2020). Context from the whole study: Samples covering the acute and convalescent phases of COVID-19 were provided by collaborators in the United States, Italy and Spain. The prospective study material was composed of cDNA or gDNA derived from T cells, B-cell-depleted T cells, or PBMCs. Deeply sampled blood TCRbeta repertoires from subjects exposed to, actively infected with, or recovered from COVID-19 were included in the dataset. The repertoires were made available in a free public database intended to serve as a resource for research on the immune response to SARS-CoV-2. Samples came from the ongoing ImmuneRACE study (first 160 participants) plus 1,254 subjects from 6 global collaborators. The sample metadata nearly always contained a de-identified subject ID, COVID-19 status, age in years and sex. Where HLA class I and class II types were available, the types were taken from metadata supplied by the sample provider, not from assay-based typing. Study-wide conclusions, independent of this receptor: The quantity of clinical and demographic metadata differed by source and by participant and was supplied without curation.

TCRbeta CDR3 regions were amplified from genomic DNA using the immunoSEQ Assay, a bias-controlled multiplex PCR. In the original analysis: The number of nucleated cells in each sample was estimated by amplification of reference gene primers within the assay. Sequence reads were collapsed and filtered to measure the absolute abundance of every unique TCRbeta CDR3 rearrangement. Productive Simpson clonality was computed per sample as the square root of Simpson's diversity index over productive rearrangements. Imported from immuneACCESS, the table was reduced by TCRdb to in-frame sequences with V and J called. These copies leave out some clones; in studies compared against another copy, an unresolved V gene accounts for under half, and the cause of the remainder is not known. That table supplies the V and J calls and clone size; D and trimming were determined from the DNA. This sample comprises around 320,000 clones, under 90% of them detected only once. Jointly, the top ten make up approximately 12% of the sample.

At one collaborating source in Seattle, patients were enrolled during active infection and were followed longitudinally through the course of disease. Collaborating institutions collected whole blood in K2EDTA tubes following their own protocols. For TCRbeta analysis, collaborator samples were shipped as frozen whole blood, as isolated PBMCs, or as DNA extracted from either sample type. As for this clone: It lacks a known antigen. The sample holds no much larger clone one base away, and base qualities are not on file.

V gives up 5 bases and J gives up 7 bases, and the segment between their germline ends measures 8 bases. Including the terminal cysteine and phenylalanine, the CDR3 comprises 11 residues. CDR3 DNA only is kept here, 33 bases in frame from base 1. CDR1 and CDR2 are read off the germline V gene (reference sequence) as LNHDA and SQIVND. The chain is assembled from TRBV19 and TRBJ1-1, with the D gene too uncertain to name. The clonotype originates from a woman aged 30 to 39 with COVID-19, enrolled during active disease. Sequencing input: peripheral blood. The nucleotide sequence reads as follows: TGTGCCAGTAGTCGAACACGTGAAGCTTTCTTT. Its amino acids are CASSRTREAFF.